This TCR beta chain originates from a study of T-cell reconstitution after alpha-beta-depleted transplantation in children. V lost 3 bases, J lost 4 bases, and 15 bases stayed unmatched. Germline CDR1 and CDR2: SGHAT and FQDESV (reference sequence). The CDR3 has 19 residues. Construction of the TCRbeta library involved unique molecular identifiers. In TCRdb, the PCR reads were re-called with MiXCR into one record per CDR3 protein. The top ten hold 1.1% of the sample, which has hundreds of thousands of distinct CDR3 sequences, approximately 17% seen once. The input for sequencing was PBMCs from the stem cell graft donor, taken from the stem cell graft. The chain links TRBV11-1 to TRBJ1-2, with 12 bases identical to TRBD1. The receptor comes from a human donor who donated a stem cell graft to a child with acute myeloid leukemia. CDR3 nucleotide sequence: TGTGCCAGCAGCTTGGTACCGGGGACAGGGGGCTCACCGAGCTATGGCTACACCTTC. Translated, it gives CASSLVPGTGGSPSYGYTF.